Sequencing of this T cell receptor (beta chain) was carried out in a study of T cells in Graves' hyperthyroidism and ophthalmopathy. Study as a whole: The authors collected peripheral blood at initial diagnosis, before any treatment.

Regions amplified from RNA transcripts were the TCR beta CDR3 regions. The primer set for the first-round RT-PCR of the TCR CDR3 was HTBI. Using its own MiXCR run on the multiplex PCR reads, TCRdb lists one record per CDR3 protein. This sample carries hundreds of thousands of distinct CDR3 sequences, approximately 15% of them seen once, and the ten largest clones take around 13%. Regarding the study as a whole: Expanded thyroid clonotypes (above 0.001) were mostly also found in blood.

This clonotype was recorded at least ten times. Its specificity is unknown. The V and J ends lost 6 bases and 3 bases respectively, with 15 bases between them. Germline CDR1 is SGHRS and CDR2 is YFSETQ. The CDR3 is made up of 14 amino acids. The sample consisted of blood. The chain employs TRBV5-1 and TRBJ1-1; perhaps TRBD1 as D (6 bases). This clonotype was obtained from a man younger than 35 with Graves' ophthalmopathy. The DNA of the CDR3 is TGCGCCAGCAACTGGGACAAGGGGGACACTGAAGCTTTCTTT. Its protein is CASNWDKGDTEAFF. Supplemented by reference TRBV5-1 and TRBJ1-1, the full variable domain reads KAGVTQTPRYLIKTRGQQVTLSCSPISGHRSVSWYQQTPGQGLQFLFEYFSETQRNKGNFPGRFSGRQFSNSRSEMNVSTLELGDSALYLCASNWDKGDTEAFFGQGTRLTVV.